This T cell receptor beta chain was documented in a study of T cell repertoires in cytomegalovirus infection (dated by TCRdb to between 2019 and 2020). Background for the entire study: Because public TCR beta signatures pointed to carriage of CMV infection together with the matching HLA type, the HLA type of each donor mattered for the analysis. Broader findings and caveats from the paper: In both this cohort and an independent roughly 350-donor cohort, the cumulative frequency of public TCR beta family members distinguished carriers of CMV infection plus the relevant HLA type. In the ex vivo response, HLA-C-restricted CMV-specific TCR beta clonotypes were dominant, and in two of eight donors the single most frequent clonotype came from this HLA-C-restricted group.

Sequencer: Illumina HiSeq 1500. The raw public data were reprocessed by TCRdb itself: fastp quality trimming at Q25, MiXCR clonotype calling, in-frame beta chains only. Rows are unified per CDR3 protein, each entry keeping the most common DNA and genes. This sample has some 440,000 distinct CDR3 sequences in its table, and approximately 33% of those were observed once. Jointly, the top ten make up about 13% of the sample. The CDR3 measures 12 amino acids from cysteine to phenylalanine. The DNA shown is the 36-base CDR3, in frame from base 1. V loses 0 bases of germline sequence and J loses 5 bases, and the interval between the two ends is 5 bases. On this clonotype: The clone's antigen remains unknown. Base qualities were left out, and no much larger clone turns up one base away.

The sequencing input was PBMCs. This clonotype was sampled from a human donor in good health (CMV status not recorded). Some clones in this sample may be carry-over from other donors' samples. The rearrangement combines TRBV12-3 or TRBV12-4 with TRBJ2-7; no D gene is confidently identified. The bases are TGTGCCAGCAGTTTAGCGCAGCACGAGCAGTACTTC. This codes for CASSLAQHEQYF.